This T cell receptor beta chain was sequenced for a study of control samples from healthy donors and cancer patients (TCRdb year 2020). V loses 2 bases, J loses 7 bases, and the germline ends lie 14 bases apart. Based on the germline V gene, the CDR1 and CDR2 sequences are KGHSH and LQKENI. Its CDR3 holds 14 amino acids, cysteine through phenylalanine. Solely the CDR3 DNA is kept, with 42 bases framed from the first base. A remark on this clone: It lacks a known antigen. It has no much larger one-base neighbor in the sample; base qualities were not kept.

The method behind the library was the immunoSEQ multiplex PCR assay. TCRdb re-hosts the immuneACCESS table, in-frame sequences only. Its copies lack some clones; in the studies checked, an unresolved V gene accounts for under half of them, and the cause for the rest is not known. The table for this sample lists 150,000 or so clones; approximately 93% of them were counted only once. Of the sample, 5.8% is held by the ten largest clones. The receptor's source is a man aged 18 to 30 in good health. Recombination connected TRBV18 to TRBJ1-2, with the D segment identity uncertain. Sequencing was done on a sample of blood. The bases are TGTGCCAGCTCACCAGAGTTTGGCGAGGGTGGCTACACCTTC. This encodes CASSPEFGEGGYTF.